The 21 T cell receptor beta chains presented below share a single source sample, sequenced in a study of T cells expressing NK-cell markers (dated by TCRdb to between 2020 and 2021). The receptor library was made with 5' RACE. For sequencing, an Illumina HiSeq 2000 was employed. TCRdb reprocessed the reads and provides one entry for every CDR3 protein sequence; no DNA is given. This specimen's table enumerates roughly 420,000 distinct CDR3 sequences. The ten largest account for about 7.3% of the sample. Source material: blood T cells: a sorted CD56 or NKG2C T cell subset, CD4+ or CD8+ T cells, or bulk PBMC T cells (not recorded which). These receptors all stem from a woman between 18 and 75 years old in good health.

The J gene is TRBJ2-3, the V gene TRBV7-2. The CDR3 sequence is 12 residues long. Germline assignment: CDR1 SGHTA and CDR2 FQGNSA. CDR3: CASSLRRDTQYF.

The chain employs TRBV20-1 and TRBJ2-1; the D gene TCRdb calls, TRBD2, cannot be checked with no DNA. The CDR3 contains 16 residues. Germline values: CDR1 DFQATT, CDR2 SNEGSKA (reference sequence). CDR3 protein: CSARAPGLALNNEQFF.

The chain employs TRBV6-8 and TRBJ2-7. Germline V gene lookup returns CDR1 MNHGY and CDR2 SAAAGT. CDR3 length: 12 amino acids. The CDR3 spells CASTLQRYEQYF.

This chain connects TRBV29-1 to TRBJ1-1; TCRdb's D call, TRBD1, is unchecked because there is no DNA. The CDR3 has 12 amino acids. The germline gives CDR1 SQVTM, CDR2 ANQGSEA. The CDR3 protein is CSVGGPNTEAFF.

The chain joins TRBV12-3 or TRBV12-4 to TRBJ2-1; TCRdb's D gene call, TRBD2, goes unchecked for lack of DNA. The CDR3 totals 14 residues. CDR3 sequence reads: CASTPGLAFNEQFF.

CDR3 amino acids: CAISAFTGTGGFRNTEAFF. The V call is TRBV10-3, the J call TRBJ1-1; TCRdb proposes TRBD1, but this gene call is untestable without DNA. CDR1 is ENHRY and CDR2 is SYGVKD in the germline V gene. The CDR3 sequence is 19 residues long.

The gene calls are TRBV28 and TRBJ1-1; without DNA, the TCRdb call of TRBD1 cannot be checked. Per germline, CDR1 MDHEN and CDR2 SYDVKM. The CDR3 is 16 amino acids. CDR3 sequence reads: CASRKGGSLFRTEAFF.

The chain is built from TRBV19 and TRBJ1-5. Germline lookup yields CDR1 LNHDA and CDR2 SQIVND (reference sequence). The CDR3 spans 15 residues. The CDR3: CASSIVRGGNQPQHF.

This chain connects TRBV12-3 or TRBV12-4 to TRBJ2-3; absent DNA, TCRdb's TRBD2 call cannot be checked. This CDR3 is built from 15 residues. CDR3 region: CASSTESGISDTQYF.

The chain couples TRBV7-6 to TRBJ1-1. From germline, CDR1 is SGHVS and CDR2 FNYEAQ. The CDR3 is 14 amino acids. CDR3: CASSQAQGLTEAFF.

The V call is TRBV6-5, the J call TRBJ1-2; the TRBD1 assignment by TCRdb is unverifiable without DNA. Germline V gene sequence: CDR1 MNHEY, CDR2 SVGAGI. The CDR3 has 14 residues. The CDR3 protein is CASSYSDRAYGYTF.

The chain has TRBV7-6 and TRBJ2-3; TCRdb gives TRBD2 as the D gene, but with no DNA this cannot be confirmed. The CDR3 is 15 amino acids. Germline loops: CDR1 SGHVS, CDR2 FNYEAQ. This chain's CDR3 is CASSLAAAGGDTQYF.

V usage is TRBV12-3 or TRBV12-4 and J usage is TRBJ2-2; TCRdb calls TRBD1, which cannot be checked without DNA. The CDR3 length is 15 residues. The CDR3: CASSWEGGPDGELFF.

The chain's CDR3 is CASRLAGQGLNGAFF. The chain recombines TRBV12-3 or TRBV12-4 with TRBJ1-1; without DNA, the TCRdb call of TRBD1 cannot be checked. The CDR3 totals 15 residues.

V gene TRBV20-1 combines with J gene TRBJ1-4; TCRdb names TRBD1, which stays unverified in the absence of DNA. The germline V gene encodes CDR1 DFQATT and CDR2 SNEGSKA (reference sequence). CDR3 length: 14 amino acids. The CDR3 reads CSARGGSTNEKLFF.

V gene TRBV7-3 combines with J gene TRBJ2-5; lacking DNA, the TRBD2 call made by TCRdb goes unchecked. The CDR3 has 15 residues. Germline assignment: CDR1 SGHTA and CDR2 FQGTGA. CDR3 sequence: CASSLDGGLKETQYF.

V and J are TRBV20-1 and TRBJ2-3; TCRdb picks TRBD2, but there is no DNA to check that call. This CDR3 has 16 residues. CDR1 DFQATT and CDR2 SNEGSKA come from the germline V gene (reference sequence). The CDR3 loop is CSALRLAERRTDTQYF.

The chain is built from TRBV12-3 or TRBV12-4 and TRBJ2-1; the D call of TRBD2 rests on TCRdb alone, since no DNA is present to check it. This CDR3 has 18 amino acids. CDR3 region: CASSLTTSGSWTYNEQFF.

The chain carries TRBV15 and TRBJ2-7. This CDR3 spans 16 amino acids. CDR1 is LNHNV and CDR2 is YYDKDF in the germline V gene (reference sequence). CDR3: CATSRSTLGGSYEQYF.

The chain recombines TRBV4-2 with TRBJ2-3; absent DNA, TCRdb's TRBD1 call cannot be checked. The CDR3 runs to 15 residues. Germline V gives CDR1 LGHNA, CDR2 YNFKEQ. The CDR3 spells CASRPRTENTDTQYF.

The chain uses TRBV7-9 and TRBJ1-4; TCRdb names TRBD1, which stays unverified in the absence of DNA. This CDR3 is built from 15 residues. The germline V gene has CDR1 SEHNR and CDR2 FQNEAQ (reference sequence). CDR3 loop: CASSLGSGGNEKLFF.